A selection of T cell receptor beta chains follows, all from one sample in a study of CD8 T cells in ankylosing spondylitis. TCRdb fed the 5' RACE reads into MiXCR, producing one record per CDR3 protein. The sample lists 750,000 to 850,000 distinct CDR3 sequences, approximately 10% occurring once. Sequences were obtained from blood, either unsorted or a sorted T cell fraction (not recorded which). The receptor set was obtained from a male donor with ankylosing spondylitis. CDR3s include the opening cysteine and the closing phenylalanine or tryptophan. D genes are given only for firm matches. The size of a clone is reported for some rows only, either as once, few or many, or as a class for expanded clones.

d_call: TRBD2; j_call: TRBJ2-3; cdr3_length: 18; v_call: TRBV6-1; clone_size: -; cdr3_aa: CASSEADWGTSETDTQYF; cdr3_nt: TGTGCCAGCAGTGAAGCGGATTGGGGGACTAGTGAGACAGATACGCAGTATTTT
d_call: -; j_call: TRBJ2-7; cdr3_length: 14; v_call: TRBV4-1; clone_size: -; cdr3_aa: CASSQDGSLYEQYF; cdr3_nt: TGCGCCAGCAGCCAAGACGGCAGCCTATACGAGCAGTACTTC
d_call: -; j_call: TRBJ2-7; cdr3_length: 13; v_call: TRBV5-1; clone_size: few; cdr3_aa: CASSLFSVVPQYF; cdr3_nt: TGCGCCAGCAGCTTATTCTCCGTGGTTCCGCAGTACTTC
d_call: -; j_call: TRBJ1-1; cdr3_length: 13; v_call: TRBV29-1; clone_size: few; cdr3_aa: CSAGGRMNTEAFF; cdr3_nt: TGCAGCGCGGGAGGACGGATGAACACTGAAGCTTTCTTT
d_call: -; j_call: TRBJ1-1; cdr3_length: 13; v_call: TRBV5-6; clone_size: many; cdr3_aa: CASSLARATEAFF; cdr3_nt: TGTGCCAGCAGCTTGGCCAGGGCGACTGAAGCTTTCTTT
d_call: TRBD2; j_call: TRBJ2-1; cdr3_length: 16; v_call: TRBV9; clone_size: few; cdr3_aa: CASSVDGRATYNEQFF; cdr3_nt: TGTGCCAGCAGCGTAGATGGGAGGGCGACCTACAATGAGCAGTTCTTC
d_call: TRBD2; j_call: TRBJ2-5; cdr3_length: 14; v_call: TRBV4-2; clone_size: -; cdr3_aa: CASSQLVGGETQYF; cdr3_nt: TGTGCCAGCAGCCAACTTGTGGGGGGGGAGACCCAGTACTTC
d_call: -; j_call: TRBJ2-6; cdr3_length: 16; v_call: TRBV7-2; clone_size: -; cdr3_aa: CASSRQLASGANVLTF; cdr3_nt: TGTGCCAGCAGCAGACAGCTCGCCTCTGGGGCCAACGTCCTGACTTTC
d_call: TRBD2; j_call: TRBJ2-3; cdr3_length: 15; v_call: TRBV5-1; clone_size: -; cdr3_aa: CASSPISGGTDTQYF; cdr3_nt: TGCGCCAGCAGTCCGATTAGCGGGGGCACAGATACGCAGTATTTT
d_call: -; j_call: TRBJ2-2; cdr3_length: 15; v_call: TRBV24-1; clone_size: many; cdr3_aa: CATSGDPGNTGELFF; cdr3_nt: TGTGCCACCAGTGGCGACCCAGGAAACACCGGGGAGCTGTTTTTT
d_call: -; j_call: TRBJ1-2; cdr3_length: 13; v_call: TRBV6-6; clone_size: -; cdr3_aa: CASSPRTAAGYTF; cdr3_nt: TGTGCCAGCAGTCCCAGGACAGCTGCCGGCTACACCTTC
d_call: -; j_call: TRBJ2-2; cdr3_length: 16; v_call: TRBV5-8; clone_size: few; cdr3_aa: CASSLGTEGGTGELFF; cdr3_nt: TGTGCCAGCAGCCTCGGAACAGAGGGTGGCACCGGGGAGCTGTTTTTT